The clone carrying this TCR beta chain was counted once. As yet, its antigen is unknown. This specimen comes from a study of CD8+ T cells in alopecia areata. General study findings and limits: On tofacitinib, scalp clonality and expanded CD8+ clones among top 100 fell significantly.

Treatment reported: oral pan-JAK inhibitor, 5-10 mg twice daily. Trimming removed 4 bases at V and 5 bases at J, with 10 bases between. The CDR3 is 13 residues long. CDR1 and CDR2 from the germline V gene are SGHDT and YYEEEE. Following extraction, RNA underwent reverse transcription to cDNA, which served as the sequencing template. The assay was immunoSEQ multiplex PCR, and TCRdb's table has in-frame clones only and misses some. This sample has some 190,000 clones; roughly three fifths occur once, and the top ten carry approximately 0.63%. This TCR was sampled from a human donor with alopecia areata. The sample in question was CD4+ T cells sorted from blood, obtained at week 4, from a patient treated with tofacitinib. V and J are TRBV5-6 and TRBJ1-5; D gene ambiguous. The CDR3 nucleotides are TGTGCCAGCAGCGTGGGTTTTGATCAGCCCCAGCATTTT. This gives the protein CASSVGFDQPQHF.